Many counts were recorded for the clone carrying this T cell receptor beta chain. Its specificity is not known. TCRdb recomputed calls from the 5' RACE reads with MiXCR, one row per CDR3 protein. Here the sample spans 62,000 or so distinct CDR3 sequences, roughly a tenth being singletons. J was trimmed by 7 bases and V by 3 bases; bases with no gene match: 11. Germline V lookup: CDR1 SGHRS, CDR2 YFSETQ. The CDR3 sequence is 15 residues long. The sample belongs to a study of early T cells in non-severe SARS-CoV-2 infection. Findings and caveats of the study: Reliance on VDJdb matching favored anti-spike CD8 responses; private and CD4 specificities were missed.

The sample taken for sequencing was whole blood. The sequence was collected from an adult who was a healthcare worker with PCR-confirmed SARS-CoV-2 infection or an uninfected control (not recorded which). This sequence joins TRBV5-1 and TRBJ1-1; 8 bases align to TRBD1. The CDR3 protein is CASSWEGQARSEAFF. In DNA form, the CDR3 reads TGCGCCAGCAGCTGGGAGGGACAGGCGAGGAGTGAAGCTTTCTTT.